Included here is one T cell receptor beta chain sequence, with context. Its antigen remains unidentified. The sample originates from a study of follicular helper T cells after annual influenza vaccination. Background on the study: Across the 2013-2014, 2014-2015 and 2015-2016 vaccination seasons, some subjects were resampled. Study-wide points: Day 7 ICOS+CD38+ clones were most often found later in ICOS-CD38- cTfh cells. Undersampling of larger non-cTfh compartments could not be excluded.

Clones were sequenced by immunoSEQ multiplex PCR, and TCRdb holds only the in-frame ones, with some missing. The sample includes 3,900 or so clones, 82% of them seen just once. V trimming: 0 bases; J trimming: 3 bases; junction bases outside the gene matches: 3. Germline loops: CDR1 KGHSH, CDR2 LQKENI. The CDR3 runs 16 residues. As for time point: 2014-2015 season, 7 days after vaccination. The TCR comes from an adult who received the influenza vaccine. The starting material was CXCR5- memory CD4+ T cells sorted from blood, obtained 7 days after influenza vaccination. V usage is TRBV18 and J usage is TRBJ2-7; the match to TRBD2 covers 12 bases. The CDR3 nucleotides read TGTGCCAGCTCACCACCGTCTAGCGGGGGGGTCTACGAGCAGTACTTC. Translated: CASSPPSSGGVYEQYF.